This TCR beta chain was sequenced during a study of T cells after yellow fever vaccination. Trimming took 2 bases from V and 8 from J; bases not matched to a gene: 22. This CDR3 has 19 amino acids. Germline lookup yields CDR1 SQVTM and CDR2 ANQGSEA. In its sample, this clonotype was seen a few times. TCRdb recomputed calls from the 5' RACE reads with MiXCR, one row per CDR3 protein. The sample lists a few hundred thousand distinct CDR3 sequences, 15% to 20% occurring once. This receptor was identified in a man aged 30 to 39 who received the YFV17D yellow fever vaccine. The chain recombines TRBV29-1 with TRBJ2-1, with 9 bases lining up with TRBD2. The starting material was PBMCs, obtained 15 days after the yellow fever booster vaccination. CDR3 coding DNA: TGCAGCGTTGAACTCGAAACTGAACGGCGCGGGAGGGGTATCGATGAGCAGTTCTTC. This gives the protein CSVELETERRGRGIDEQFF.